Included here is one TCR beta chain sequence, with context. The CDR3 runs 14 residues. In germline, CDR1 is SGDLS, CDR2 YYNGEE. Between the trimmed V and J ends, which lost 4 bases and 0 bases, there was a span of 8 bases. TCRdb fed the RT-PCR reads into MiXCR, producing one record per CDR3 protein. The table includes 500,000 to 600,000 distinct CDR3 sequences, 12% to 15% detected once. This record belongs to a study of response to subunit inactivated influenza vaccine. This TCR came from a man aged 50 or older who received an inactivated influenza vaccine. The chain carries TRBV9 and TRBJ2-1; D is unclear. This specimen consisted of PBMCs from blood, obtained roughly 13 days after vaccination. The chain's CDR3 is CASSLRLSYNEQFF. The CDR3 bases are TGTGCCAGCAGCCTCCGCCTCTCCTACAATGAGCAGTTCTTC.